The following is a TCR beta chain sequence with its context. The antigen is not known. Constant-segment primers and 5'RACE yielded cDNA libraries for TCR alpha and TCR beta, each carrying sample barcodes and UMIs. One entry per CDR3 protein, called by TCRdb with MiXCR from the 5' RACE reads. The sample lists 300,000 to 400,000 distinct CDR3 sequences; 25% to 30% were seen once. This CDR3 region has 12 residues. V was trimmed by 6 bases and J by 5 bases, leaving 9 bases between them. The data were obtained in a study of T-cell memory formation after mild COVID-19. Study conclusions and caveats: In pre-infection memory, a portion of responding clones appeared, which suggested that cross-reactive memory joined. CD4+ clones that contracted lay mainly in CM and EM; CD8+ ones lay in EMRA. The study found balanced CD4/CD8 in clones contracting day 15 to 85 and a CD4+ lean in later expanders.

The chain combines TRBV12-3 or TRBV12-4 with TRBJ2-3; D is undetermined. This clonotype was obtained from an adult woman who had mild COVID-19 (a few samples of this study predate the infection). Cell type and time point are not known. Sequencing was done on a sample of PBMCs or a T cell subset sorted from them (not recorded which). The CDR3 loop is CASRYVEDTQYF. The CDR3 DNA is TGTGCCAGCAGATATGTCGAAGATACGCAGTATTTT.